This is a list of T cell receptor beta chains from one sample in a study of blood T cell repertoires in COVID-19. Data came from immunoSEQ multiplex PCR; TCRdb stores just in-frame clones and leaves some out. The repertoire includes around 140,000 clones, 80% to 85% of them detected once, and more than 1.2% sits in the top ten. Sequencing was carried out using peripheral blood. The receptors shown here come from a man in his 60s with acute or convalescent COVID-19. The CDR3 runs from the conserved cysteine through the conserved F or W. Each record gives: V gene, clone size, J gene, D gene, CDR3 DNA, CDR3 protein. D genes are given only for firm matches. The size of a clone is reported for some rows only, either as once, few or many, or as a class for expanded clones.

TRBV18	.	TRBJ2-1	TRBD2	TGTGCCAGCTCAATGAAACTAGCGGGAGGGCCATTTGAGGGGAATGAGCAGTTCTTC	CASSMKLAGGPFEGNEQFF
TRBV11-1	.	TRBJ1-2	.	TGTGCCAGCAGCTTACATTCTAACTATGGCTACACCTTC	CASSLHSNYGYTF
TRBV3-1/TRBV3-2	.	TRBJ2-2	.	TGTGCCAGCAGCCCCGGGACTCTCCCCCGGGAGCTGTTTTTT	CASSPGTLPRELFF
TRBV23-1	.	TRBJ1-6	.	TGCGCCAGCAGGGGCGGGTACTCCTATAATTCACCCCTCCACTTT	CASRGGYSYNSPLHF
TRBV9	.	TRBJ2-5	TRBD1	TGTGCCAGCAGCGTAGACCCGGGACAGGGGTTGGAGACCCAGTACTTC	CASSVDPGQGLETQYF
TRBV7-8	.	TRBJ1-1	.	TGTGCCAGCAGCCAAGAAGCGAACACTGAAGCTTTCTTT	CASSQEANTEAFF
TRBV2	few	TRBJ2-7	.	TGTGCCAGCAGTGTGTGGGCAGGGGTCGAGCAGTACTTC	CASSVWAGVEQYF
TRBV6-5	.	TRBJ2-1	.	TGTGCCAGCAGAAGCGACAGGGCGGGGTCGAGTGAGCAGTTCTTC	CASRSDRAGSSEQFF
TRBV19	.	TRBJ1-6	TRBD1	TGTGCCAGTAGTATTCGTTCAGGGGGCGCTGAAAATTCACCCCTCCACTTT	CASSIRSGGAENSPLHF
TRBV6-5	.	TRBJ1-5	.	TGTGCCAGTGGTGGGGCGGTAAGCAATCAGCCCCAGCATTTT	CASGGAVSNQPQHF
TRBV11-2	.	TRBJ2-3	.	TGTGCCAGCAGCTTGATCAGATACGCCACAGATACGCAGTATTTT	CASSLIRYATDTQYF
TRBV18	.	TRBJ2-3	TRBD1	TGTGCCAGCTCAACCTTCCAGACAGGGGGCAGATCACTTGGGACAGATACGCAGTATTTT	CASSTFQTGGRSLGTDTQYF
TRBV5-6	.	TRBJ2-1	.	TGTGCCAGCAGCCCACTTGGGCCCCGGAATGAGCAGTTCTTC	CASSPLGPRNEQFF
TRBV12-5	.	TRBJ1-2	TRBD1	TGTGCTAGTGGTACAGGGGTAGGTGGCTACACCTTC	CASGTGVGGYTF
TRBV18	.	TRBJ2-1	.	TGTGCCAGCTCACCTTCCGGGACACCCAAGGGGCAGTTCTTC	CASSPSGTPKGQFF
TRBV7-9	.	TRBJ2-2	.	TGTGCCAGCAGCTTGGAATCCGGGAGTGGGTCCGGGGAGCTGTTTTTT	CASSLESGSGSGELFF
TRBV12-3/TRBV12-4	.	TRBJ1-6	.	TGTGCCAGCAGTTTTGAGTTAACACCCCTCCACTTT	CASSFELTPLHF
TRBV18	.	TRBJ2-7	.	TGTGCCAGCTCACCACTAGCGGTGTCCTACGAGCAGTACTTC	CASSPLAVSYEQYF
TRBV12-3/TRBV12-4	.	TRBJ2-5	TRBD1	TGTGCCAGCAGTTACCCAGGGGGTGAGACCCAGTACTTC	CASSYPGGETQYF
TRBV25-1	.	TRBJ1-1	.	TGTGCCAGCAGGCCAGAAAAGGGGGAATTTTGCACTGAAGCTTTCTTT	CASRPEKGEFCTEAFF
TRBV5-1	.	TRBJ1-1	TRBD1	TGCGCCACCCGGGACAGGGGGCGGAACACTGAAGCTTTCTTT	CATRDRGRNTEAFF
TRBV19	.	TRBJ2-4	.	TGTGCCAGTAGCGGCCGCGGTAACATTCAGTACTTC	CASSGRGNIQYF
TRBV6-6	.	TRBJ2-2	TRBD1	TGTGCCAGCAGTGGGACAGCAAACACCGGGGAGCTGTTTTTT	CASSGTANTGELFF
TRBV10-3	.	TRBJ2-7	.	TGTGCCATCAGTGATCCAGGGCGAAAGGACTACGAGCAGTACTTC	CAISDPGRKDYEQYF
TRBV5-4	.	TRBJ1-3	.	TGTGCCAGCAGCAGGGACATCTCTGGAAACACCATATATTTT	CASSRDISGNTIYF
TRBV5-6	once	TRBJ2-5	TRBD2	TGTGCCAGCAGCGGACTAGCGGGGCAAGAGACCCAGTACTTC	CASSGLAGQETQYF
TRBV5-8	.	TRBJ1-3	.	TGTGCCAGCAGCTTGGTGGGCCTCTCTGGAAACACCATATATTTT	CASSLVGLSGNTIYF
TRBV6-5	.	TRBJ1-6	.	TGTGCCAGCAGCCCGCGATCCGGGGATTCACCCCTCCACTTT	CASSPRSGDSPLHF
TRBV25-1	.	TRBJ2-7	TRBD1	TGTGCCAGCAGTGAGAGTGGACAGGCCTACGAGCAGTACTTC	CASSESGQAYEQYF
TRBV6-1	.	TRBJ2-7	TRBD2	TGTGCCAGCAGTGAGGAGACTAGCGGGAGCTACGAGCAGTACTTC	CASSEETSGSYEQYF
TRBV7-2	once	TRBJ2-7	TRBD2	TGTGCCAGCAGCGCCAGACTAGCGGGGGCCTCCTACGAGCAGTACTTC	CASSARLAGASYEQYF
TRBV7-3	.	TRBJ1-2	.	TGTGCCAGCAGTACAAGAGCGGGGGACGATGGCTACACCTTC	CASSTRAGDDGYTF
TRBV6-2/TRBV6-3	.	TRBJ2-3	.	TGTGCCAGCAGCCCCCGTGCAGATACGCAGTATTTT	CASSPRADTQYF
TRBV6-1	.	TRBJ2-7	TRBD2	TGTGCCAGCAGTGAAGGCGGGGGTTACTCCTACGAGCAGTACTTC	CASSEGGGYSYEQYF
TRBV10-3	.	TRBJ1-1	TRBD1	TGTGCCATCAGTGAAGGGACAGCATCTGAAGCTTTCTTT	CAISEGTASEAFF
TRBV9	.	TRBJ2-1	TRBD2	TGTGCCAGCAGCCCAGGTAGCGGGACCTACAATGAGCAGTTCTTC	CASSPGSGTYNEQFF
TRBV5-6	.	TRBJ2-5	TRBD1	TGTGCCAGCAGCGTCCGGGACAGGGGGCAAGAGACCCAGTACTTC	CASSVRDRGQETQYF
TRBV2	.	TRBJ2-1	TRBD1	TGTGCCATGCACAGGGGGCTGTATGAGCAGTTCTTC	CAMHRGLYEQFF
TRBV5-1	.	TRBJ1-5	TRBD1	TGCGCCAGCAGCCTCGGCGGGACAGGGGGAGTCAATCAGCCCCAGCATTTT	CASSLGGTGGVNQPQHF
TRBV7-8	.	TRBJ1-3	TRBD1	TGTGCCAGCAGCTCAGGGACAGGGACTGGAAACACCATATATTTT	CASSSGTGTGNTIYF
TRBV30	.	TRBJ1-1	.	TGTGCCTGGAGCGCGATGGGGGGCACTGAAGCTTTCTTT	CAWSAMGGTEAFF
TRBV7-9	.	TRBJ1-2	TRBD1	TGTGCCAGCAGCCTAAACGTCGGACAGGGGGATGGCTACACCTTC	CASSLNVGQGDGYTF
TRBV29-1	.	TRBJ1-1	.	TGCAGCGTTGAAGATCCCCGACAGTCGAACACTGAAGCTTTCTTT	CSVEDPRQSNTEAFF
TRBV5-1	few	TRBJ1-4	.	TGCGCCAGCAGCTTCGGTCAAGTTAATGAAAAACTGTTTTTT	CASSFGQVNEKLFF
TRBV6-5	.	TRBJ1-1	TRBD1	TGTGCCAGCGCGGGGCCAGGGGGCACTGAAGCTTTCTTT	CASAGPGGTEAFF
TRBV7-7	.	TRBJ2-3	TRBD2	TGTGCCAGCAGCTTAGCCACTATTAGCGGGGGAGGAGATACGCAGTATTTT	CASSLATISGGGDTQYF
TRBV6-5	.	TRBJ2-7	TRBD2	TGTGCCAGCAGACGGACTAGAGCCGGGTACGAGCAGTACTTC	CASRRTRAGYEQYF
TRBV4-1	.	TRBJ2-6	.	TGCGCCAGCAGCCAAATCACAGGGAATACTGGGGCCAACGTCCTGACTTTC	CASSQITGNTGANVLTF
TRBV2	once	TRBJ1-2	.	TGTGCCAGCAGTCGGAGGCAGGGAGGCCCTAACTATGGCTACACCTTC	CASSRRQGGPNYGYTF
TRBV25-1	.	TRBJ2-1	.	TGTGCCAGCAGTGTTCCCGCAGACTTGGGGAGAAGTAATGAGCAGTTCTTC	CASSVPADLGRSNEQFF
TRBV7-7	.	TRBJ2-5	.	TGTGCCAGCAGCTTAGTGGCGGGGGCAGACCAAGAGACCCAGTACTTC	CASSLVAGADQETQYF
TRBV19	.	TRBJ1-2	TRBD1	TGTGCCAGTAGTATAAGTGGGGCAGGGGGCTATGGCTACACCTTC	CASSISGAGGYGYTF